Only one count was recorded for the clone carrying this TCR beta chain. The sample belongs to a study of blood T cells in healthy people across ages. V was cut by 0 bases and J by 0 bases, with 9 bases left in between. This CDR3 region has 16 residues. Germline loops: CDR1 MNHEY, CDR2 SMNVEV (reference sequence). Next came a second PCR, run for about 7 to 12 cycles, which used a sample-barcoded 5' primer along with a J-beta primer mix. TCRdb independently ran MiXCR on the 5' RACE reads; one entry per CDR3 protein. The table includes 950,000 to 1,200,000 distinct CDR3 sequences, under 40% detected once.

The chain couples TRBV27 to TRBJ1-3; D might be TRBD1 (6 bases). The sequenced material came from blood. This clonotype originated in a man aged 18-30 years in good health. The chain's CDR3 is CASSLSGTSSGNTIYF. DNA of the CDR3: TGTGCCAGCAGTTTATCGGGGACAAGCTCTGGAAACACCATATATTTT.